The clone carrying this T cell receptor beta chain was seen a single time. Data came from immunoSEQ multiplex PCR; TCRdb stores just in-frame clones and leaves some out. Of approximately 190,000 clones in the sample, about 81% were seen once. The data derive from a study of blood T cell repertoires in COVID-19. The V gene lost 0 bases and the J gene lost 4 bases, with 13 bases spanning the gap. The CDR3 spans 15 residues. The germline CDR1 and CDR2 sequences are SGHNT and YYREEE (reference sequence). This clonotype originated in a man younger than 45 with active or convalescent COVID-19. Material for sequencing was peripheral blood. The rearrangement links TRBV5-4 to TRBJ1-1, with no clear D. The CDR3 sequence is CASSLAELPGTEAFF. DNA of the CDR3: TGTGCCAGCAGCTTGGCAGAACTCCCGGGCACTGAAGCTTTCTTT.